This entry lists 25 T cell receptor beta chains sequenced from one sample in a study of shared clonotypes between healthy human individuals. CD45RO-negative, CCR7-positively selected cells formed the naive CD8 fraction, excluding terminally differentiated effector memory CD45RA+ cells. The method was immunoSEQ multiplex PCR; TCRdb's version includes in-frame clones alone and lacks a portion of them. This table holds fewer than 850,000 clones, 96% found once. What was sequenced was naive CD8+ T cells sorted from blood. The receptors stem from a man aged 25-45 years in good health.

The chain combines TRBV2 with TRBJ1-1; D unclear. This CDR3 contains 12 residues. The germline CDR1 and CDR2 sequences are SNHLY and FYNNEI. The ends were cut back, 5 bases at V and 4 bases at J, with 8 bases in the middle. The CDR3, as DNA: TGTGCCAGCAGTAAATGGATCACTGAAGCTTTCTTT. Protein sequence: CASSKWITEAFF.

As for this clone: Other DNA sequences of this sample code for an identical CDR3. The chain has TRBV9 and TRBJ1-4; tentatively, D is TRBD1 (5 bases). Trimming removed 3 bases from V and 3 bases from J, with 12 bases in between. This CDR3 has 15 amino acids. The V gene's germline CDR1 is SGDLS and CDR2 YYNGEE. In DNA, the CDR3 is TGTGCCAGCAGCGGGCAGGGAGCGGCTAATGAAAAACTGTTTTTT. This codes for CASSGQGAANEKLFF.

V is TRBV10-3 and J is TRBJ2-6, with D unresolved. CDR3 length: 17 residues. Trimming pared 7 bases from V and 0 bases from J, leaving 16 bases between. Germline V CDR1 and CDR2: ENHRY, SYGVKD. CDR3 nucleotide sequence: TGTGCCATCACTATACGGCAGGCCAGCTCTGGGGCCAACGTCCTGACTTTC. The encoded protein is CAITIRQASSGANVLTF.

This clone was seen once. This sequence joins TRBV29-1 and TRBJ1-2; a weak D match, TRBD1 (6 bases). CDR1 and CDR2 from the germline V gene are SQVTM and ANQGSEA. The germline V and J ends were trimmed by 2 bases and 4 bases, with 14 bases remaining between them. The CDR3 spans 14 residues. CDR3: CSVESGRGGYGYTF. The CDR3 DNA reads as TGCAGCGTTGAATCTGGCAGGGGAGGCTATGGCTACACCTTC.

The V call is TRBV7-9, the J call TRBJ2-2; 7 bases fit TRBD1. V shed 5 bases, J shed 5 bases, and the junction held 5 bases outside the gene matches. This CDR3 is built from 14 residues. Germline lookup yields CDR1 SEHNR and CDR2 FQNEAQ (reference sequence). CDR3 sequence reads: CASSLRQGTGELFF. In DNA form, the CDR3 reads TGTGCCAGCAGCCTTCGACAGGGAACCGGGGAGCTGTTTTTT.

V and J are TRBV27 and TRBJ2-5; 13 nucleotides line up with TRBD2. This CDR3 comprises 16 residues. The V and J ends lost 6 bases and 5 bases, in that order; junction bases with no gene match: 9. Germline V CDR1 and CDR2: MNHEY, SMNVEV (reference sequence). CDR3 sequence reads: CASRGLAGLDGETQYF. The CDR3 DNA reads TGTGCCAGCAGGGGACTAGCGGGACTTGACGGGGAGACCCAGTACTTC.

The genes are TRBV6-1 and TRBJ2-7; no clear D gene. Germline lookup yields CDR1 MNHNS and CDR2 SASEGT. CDR3 length: 13 residues. V was clipped by 6 bases and J by 2 bases, with 11 bases between them. The CDR3 protein is CASSDGRPYEQYF. The CDR3 nucleotides read TGTGCCAGCAGCGACGGCCGGCCCTACGAGCAGTACTTC.

Only one count was recorded for this clone. The V gene is TRBV7-2, the J gene TRBJ2-3; 11 bases agree with TRBD2. The V segment lost 6 bases and the J segment 3 bases; nucleotides outside the gene matches: 2. The CDR3 is made up of 14 amino acids. Germline CDR1 reads SGHTA; CDR2 reads FQGNSA. The CDR3 here is CASRWTSGTDTQYF. CDR3 DNA sequence: TGTGCCAGCAGATGGACTAGCGGGACAGATACGCAGTATTTT. The whole variable domain, remainder taken from reference TRBV7-2 and TRBJ2-3, is GAGVSQSPSNKVTEKGKDVELRCDPISGHTALYWYRQSLGQGLEFLIYFQGNSAPDKSGLPSDRFSAERTGGSVSTLTIQRTQQEDSAVYLCASRWTSGTDTQYFGPGTRLTVL.

V usage is TRBV5-4 and J usage is TRBJ2-2, with D possibly matching TRBD2 (6 bases). V was trimmed by 4 bases and J by 3 bases, leaving 16 bases between them. CDR1 SGHNT and CDR2 YYREEE come from the germline V gene (reference sequence). CDR3 length equals 16 residues. CDR3 loop: CASSAGPARDTGELFF. DNA of the CDR3: TGTGCCAGCAGCGCGGGACCGGCACGAGACACCGGGGAGCTGTTTTTT.

In regard to this clone: An end of the junction differs from the germline gene, which may be a read error. Distinct nucleotide sequences in the sample also encode this CDR3. The genes are TRBV6-5 and TRBJ2-7, with unresolved D. This CDR3 is 13 amino acids long. Germline V gives CDR1 MNHEY, CDR2 SVGAGI. The CDR3 spells CASSYSSSYEQYF. Written as DNA, the CDR3 is TGTGCCAGCAGCTACTCCAGCTCCTACGAGCAGTACTTC.

The chain uses TRBV5-6 and TRBJ2-7; D is unresolved. The CDR3 has 14 amino acids. With 4 bases removed from V and 0 bases from J, the gap between germline ends came to 11 bases. The germline V gene encodes CDR1 SGHDT and CDR2 YYEEEE. The CDR3 region has the DNA TGTGCCAGCAGCCCAACCCCCAGCTCCTACGAGCAGTACTTC. Its protein product is CASSPTPSSYEQYF.

This CDR3 reads CASGSSLGSGSSYNEQFF. In DNA form, the CDR3 reads TGTGCTAGTGGTTCCTCTCTGGGTAGCGGGAGCTCCTACAATGAGCAGTTCTTC. The V and J genes are TRBV12-5 and TRBJ2-1; 9 bases are shared with TRBD2. The CDR3 sequence is 18 residues long. The germline V gene encodes CDR1 LGHNT and CDR2 FRNRAP. The V gene end was trimmed by 4 bases and the J gene end by 0 bases; junction bases not matched to a gene: 10.

A note on this clone: A clone one base away is much larger, so this may be a read error. The sample holds other DNA sequences that translate to the same CDR3. The CDR3 loop reads CASSSSYEQYF. The CDR3, as DNA: TGTGCCAGCAGTTCTTCCTACGAGCAGTACTTC. The chain couples TRBV28 to TRBJ2-7, with D unclear. V lost 4 bases and J 1 base, leaving 2 bases between the germline ends. The CDR3 has 11 residues. Germline assignment: CDR1 MDHEN and CDR2 SYDVKM.

The chain is built from TRBV6-5 and TRBJ2-5; possibly TRBD2 for D (6 bases). Looked up from germline, CDR1 is MNHEY and CDR2 is SVGAGI. This CDR3 region has 14 residues. The germline V and J ends were trimmed by 0 bases and 5 bases, with 10 bases remaining between them. The CDR3 protein is CASSYSEGLETQYF. In nucleotides, the CDR3 is TGTGCCAGCAGTTACTCGGAGGGGCTTGAGACCCAGTACTTC.

V is TRBV6-5 and J is TRBJ1-1; 8 positions match TRBD1. The CDR3 covers 16 residues. Germline V CDR1 and CDR2: MNHEY, SVGAGI. The J segment lost 4 bases and the V segment lost 0 bases, leaving 7 bases of the junction unmatched. CDR3 nucleotide sequence: TGTGCCAGCAGTTACTCGGGACAGGCCTTCGCCACTGAAGCTTTCTTT. Translating gives CASSYSGQAFATEAFF.

The chain employs TRBV9 and TRBJ2-3, with D perhaps matching TRBD1 (6 bases). CDR1 SGDLS and CDR2 YYNGEE come from the germline V gene. The CDR3 covers 18 residues. With 4 bases removed from V and 0 bases from J, the gap between germline ends came to 21 bases. The CDR3 nucleotides are TGTGCCAGCAGCACGAATAGAGCGACAGGATCTAGCACAGATACGCAGTATTTT. It is translated as CASSTNRATGSSTDTQYF.

Concerning this clone itself: The sample carries other DNA sequences with the same CDR3. The chain has TRBV5-8 and TRBJ1-5; D is ambiguous. Germline V gene sequence: CDR1 SGHTS, CDR2 YDEGEE. The CDR3 is 12 amino acids. The V and J ends lost 2 bases and 3 bases respectively, with 3 bases between them. CDR3 sequence: CASSFINQPQHF. The CDR3 DNA reads as TGTGCCAGCAGCTTTATCAATCAGCCCCAGCATTTT.

This chain uses TRBV14 with TRBJ2-1; perhaps D is TRBD1 or TRBD2 (6 bases each). The CDR3 spans 16 residues. Trimming cost V 4 bases and J 4 bases, with 17 bases left between them. Looked up from germline, CDR1 is SGHDN and CDR2 is FVKESK. The CDR3 bases are TGTGCCAGCAGCCGAGAAAGGGGGGCAGTTTACAATGAGCAGTTCTTC. It yields the protein CASSRERGAVYNEQFF.

This chain links TRBV11-2 with TRBJ2-7, with 14 bases matching TRBD2. Germline CDR1 and CDR2: SGHAT and FQNNGV. The CDR3 covers 16 residues. The trim removed 4 bases at V and 5 bases at J, leaving 7 bases unmatched. The CDR3 DNA follows: TGTGCCAGCAGCTCCTGGACTAGCGGGAGGATCAACGAGCAGTACTTC. It is translated as CASSSWTSGRINEQYF.

The rearrangement joins TRBV6-5 to TRBJ2-7, with D perhaps TRBD2 (6 bases). V lost 4 bases and J lost 7, with 17 bases in between. CDR1 and CDR2 from the germline V gene are MNHEY and SVGAGI. The CDR3 runs to 14 residues. The chain's CDR3 is CASSSTPAGREQYF. In nucleotides, the CDR3 is TGTGCCAGCAGTTCAACCCCGGCAGGGAGGGAGCAGTACTTC.

This clone was counted a single time. The chain is built from TRBV6-1 and TRBJ2-7, with D possibly TRBD1 on 5 matching bases. The CDR3 has 16 amino acids. In germline, CDR1 is MNHNS, CDR2 SASEGT. Trimming pared 3 bases from V and 2 bases from J, leaving 17 bases between. CDR3 residues: CASSDIGVRLPYEQYF. CDR3 DNA: TGTGCCAGCAGTGACATAGGGGTCAGGCTCCCCTACGAGCAGTACTTC.

This clone showed up just once. This chain connects TRBV6-6 to TRBJ2-1, with 7 bases that match TRBD2. The CDR3 consists of 14 residues. The junction had 12 bases not matched to a gene; V was cut back by 8 bases and J by 8 bases. CDR1 is MNHNY, CDR2 SVGAGI, per germline (reference sequence). This CDR3 is CASSLTGRADEQFF. The CDR3 DNA reads as TGTGCCAGCTCCTTAACTGGGAGGGCCGATGAGCAGTTCTTC.

V is TRBV10-3 and J is TRBJ2-7, with 8 bases identical to TRBD1. In germline, CDR1 is ENHRY, CDR2 SYGVKD. The ends lost 6 bases at V and 2 bases at J; junction bases unmatched: 6. The CDR3 consists of 14 residues. CDR3 coding DNA: TGTGCCATCAGGTCGGAGGACAGGGCCTACGAGCAGTACTTC. Translated, it gives CAIRSEDRAYEQYF.

The CDR3 is CAIGQGASSGANVLTF. For the CDR3, the DNA is TGTGCCATCGGACAGGGGGCTAGCTCTGGGGCCAACGTCCTGACTTTC. The rearrangement uses TRBV10-3 and TRBJ2-6; 11 positions match TRBD1. The length of the CDR3 is 16 residues. The germline CDR1 and CDR2 sequences are ENHRY and SYGVKD. Losses at the gene ends were 8 bases for V and 0 bases for J; bases not matched to a gene: 3.

V gene TRBV4-2 combines with J gene TRBJ1-2; TRBD1 agrees at 8 bases. J gave up 7 bases and V 1 base, and 11 bases lay outside the gene matches. The CDR3 has 16 residues. Germline V CDR1 and CDR2: LGHNA, YNFKEQ. CDR3 amino acids: CASSQGFSGGGFGYTF. The DNA for the CDR3 is TGTGCCAGCAGCCAAGGATTCTCAGGGGGCGGCTTTGGCTACACCTTC.